The clone carrying this T cell receptor beta chain was observed a handful of times. Its matching antigen is unknown. Healthy Caucasians provided all donations. The sample originates from a study of identical twins. Broader study findings: Invariant MAIT and iNKT cells are populations that could partly confound zero-insertion analyses.

V lost 4 bases to trimming and J lost 0 bases; unmatched junction nucleotides: 7. The length of the CDR3 is 19 residues. The germline V gene encodes CDR1 SGDLS and CDR2 YYNGEE. TCRdb re-called the 5' RACE reads with MiXCR, one entry per CDR3 protein. This sample has 450,000 to 650,000 distinct CDR3 sequences; 7.5% to 10% occur once, and the top ten carry roughly 3.2%. The same data also went into a second study, on yellow fever vaccine responses in identical twins.

The sample taken for sequencing was PBMCs. The receptor comes from a woman aged 18-29 years in good health. The chain is built from TRBV9 and TRBJ2-1, with 16 nucleotides matching TRBD2. CDR3 bases: TGTGCCAGCAGCACGGGACTAGCGGGAGGGGGGAGCTCCTACAATGAGCAGTTCTTC. This gives the protein CASSTGLAGGGSSYNEQFF.